The present entry profiles one T cell receptor (beta chain) with its context. The antigen is not known. Profiling relied on immunoSEQ multiplex PCR, and the TCRdb table lists in-frame clones only, not all of them. Of 90,000 to 120,000 clones listed, roughly 90% are singletons. The sample originates from a study of T cell responses to AZD1222 COVID-19 vaccine. Study-wide results and caveats: There were repertoire samples only from the period after the peak T cell response.

This CDR3 comprises 15 residues. V lost 0 bases to trimming and J lost 4 bases, with 12 bases between them. Germline V lookup: CDR1 SGHNT, CDR2 YYREEE (reference sequence). The rearrangement joins TRBV5-4 to TRBJ2-3, with TRBD1 as a possible D gene (5 bases). The sample here was peripheral blood, taken on day 0 of MenACWY control vaccination. The origin of this receptor is an adult in good health. DNA of the CDR3: TGTGCCAGCAGCTTGGCTTCTCAGGGTCCAGATACGCAGTATTTT. It encodes CASSLASQGPDTQYF.